This T cell receptor beta chain is from a study of CD8 T cells in Susac syndrome. Turning to the study itself: The sequenced Susac syndrome patients comprised 5 or 6 with active disease and about eight in remission.

This clonotype came up once. The target antigen is unknown. Whole-study findings and limits: In total CD8+ repertoires, roughly 15 Susac-specific public clones were found, and in CD8+ TEMRA repertoires, five were found.

Reverse transcription of about 0.5 to 1 ug RNA was carried out with random hexamers. With immunoSEQ multiplex PCR, TCR beta CDR3 was amplified across 54 Vbeta and 13 Jbeta. MiXCR was run by TCRdb on the immunoSEQ multiplex PCR reads, yielding one entry per CDR3 protein. The sample lists roughly 190,000 distinct CDR3 sequences, roughly 94% occurring once. From blood CD8+ and CD4+ T cells, TCR beta sequences were generated. There are 11 residues in the CDR3. Per germline, CDR1 SQVTM and CDR2 ANQGSEA. Trimming at V came to 7 bases and at J to 4 bases, leaving 3 bases not matched to a gene. The TCR comes from a human donor with Susac syndrome. Sequencing used CD8+ T cells from PBMCs. The gene calls are TRBV29-1 and TRBJ1-2; TRBD1 aligns across 7 bases. CDR3 bases: TGCAGCGGTGGGACAGCCTATGGCTACACCTTC. Amino acids: CSGGTAYGYTF.